This T cell receptor (beta chain) was identified during a study of human T cells and chemical hapten exposure (TCRdb year 2021). Turning to the overall study: For sensitization, 2% DPC in acetone was applied to a 2 cm by 2 cm area of upper inner arm skin. Throughout the approximately 24-week study period, patients were also given weekly therapeutic DPC doses on the scalp. Patch testing on the upper back used Finn chambers containing 0.01% DPC, with scoring done after 6 days according to International Contact Dermatitis Research Group standards. The mostly female patient cohort included alopecia areata with under or over 50% scalp involvement, alopecia totalis and alopecia universalis. Libraries were pooled for sequencing, and per-sample TCR yields varied mainly because of small differences in library volumes within the pool. This study followed changes in the peripheral blood TCR repertoire in vivo during primary and secondary sensitization of alopecia patients to the hapten diphenylcyclopropenone (DPC). Blood samples were taken from patients before sensitization (week 0) and at 2, 6 and about 24 weeks after DPC sensitization. Under 30 alopecia patients gave blood for TCR sequencing at one to four time points (pre-sensitization, 2, 6 and 24 weeks).

The intended sense of this specimen's time point label: pre-sensitization, week 0. The treatment or condition label, read with the paper, signifies: therapeutic diphenylcyclopropenone sensitization with weekly scalp DPC. At each patch-test visit, blood was drawn before the patch test was applied. Patients were considered eligible if aged 18 to 70, diagnosed with alopecia and deemed suitable for DPC therapy, and patients were excluded if pregnant. Total RNA was isolated from unfractionated whole blood collected in Tempus Blood RNA tubes. The library was obtained by RACE. The run used a NextSeq 500. During library preparation, unique molecular identifiers were attached to individual cDNA molecules so that TCRs could be counted in a quantitative, reproducible way. For every blood RNA sample, sequencing covered both the TCR alpha and TCR beta chains. The paper's processing steps were these. The median number of TCRs per sample was 90,000 to 100,000, ranging from about 23,224 to 750,000. V, J and CDR3 annotation of the TCR reads was carried out using the Decombinator software suite. Every sample was subsampled to the same number of TCRs (28,000) for the PS versus PT1 abundance plots. Expanded TCRs were defined as absent before sensitization and observed at least eight times at the 2-week time point. TCRdb cleaned the public reads at Q25 with fastp, built clones with MiXCR and kept in-frame beta chains. Rows are unified per CDR3 protein, each entry keeping the most common DNA and genes. For this entry, the V and J calls and clone size follow TCRdb and not the study's own pipeline. The sample has some 38,000 distinct CDR3 sequences on record, approximately 7.6% of them singletons. The top ten clones comprise roughly 1.3% of the sample.

In its sample, this clonotype was seen many times. Its antigen is still unknown. No much larger clone exists at a distance of one base, and base qualities are not known. The CDR3, cysteine through phenylalanine, is 12 amino acids long. The DNA shown is the 36-base CDR3, in frame from base 1. V is shortened by 5 bases, J by 5 bases, and the region joining them spans 9 bases. Overall study outcomes, separate from this receptor: Compared with pre-sensitization or healthy control sets, expanded TCRs formed significantly more large CDR3 similarity clusters, which is consistent with antigen-driven responses. Repeated subsampling changed both the strength of the expansion versus patch-test correlation and the threshold at which that correlation became significant. All patients had alopecia, a presumed autoimmune disease, so their immune response might differ from that of healthy individuals. Patch test score was positively correlated with the number of PT1 expanded TCRs, with significance at thresholds 8, 16 and 32 but not at 4. No change with DPC sensitization was found in the number of TCRs above 1 in 1000 frequency, and no evidence of global repertoire structure alterations was found.

The source material was whole blood, sampled in connection with sensitization to the hapten diphenylcyclopropenone (DPC). The chain uses TRBV12-3 or TRBV12-4 and TRBJ1-2; a tentative D match to TRBD1 spans 5 bases. The origin of this receptor is a woman aged 45-59 years with alopecia areata. Some clones in this sample may be carry-over from other donors' samples. The CDR3 has the sequence CASSRDAYGYTF. DNA sequence: TGTGCCAGCAGTCGGGACGCATATGGCTACACCTTC.